This TCR beta chain was recovered during a study of blood T cells in healthy people across ages. CDR1 is SEHNR, CDR2 FQNEAQ, per germline (reference sequence). Losses at the gene ends were 2 bases for V and 2 bases for J; bases not matched to a gene: 15. The length of the CDR3 is 19 residues. Then a second PCR, running about 6 to 12 cycles, was carried out with a sample-barcoded 5' primer and a J-beta primer mix. TCRdb independently ran MiXCR on the 5' RACE reads; one entry per CDR3 protein. The sample has approximately 780,000 distinct CDR3 sequences; around 24% are singletons. The study, taken as a whole, reports: For the donors, CMV status was unknown and possibly confounded expanded clonotype changes.

In the case of this clonotype: Antigen unknown.

The same sample was also studied in work on T cells of mothers and their children.

The sequencing sample was made of blood. This chain joins TRBV7-9 and TRBJ2-5; 9 bases align to TRBD2. This receptor was taken from a boy aged 10-17 years in good health. The CDR3 region is CASSLSWGQAGGPQETQYF. The CDR3 DNA reads as TGTGCCAGCAGCTTATCATGGGGGCAAGCGGGGGGACCACAAGAGACCCAGTACTTC.